Reported below is one T cell receptor beta chain. As yet, its antigen is unknown. Germline assignment: CDR1 MNHNS and CDR2 SASEGT. The V gene lost 8 bases and the J gene lost 5 bases, with 18 bases spanning the gap. The CDR3 spans 14 residues. Primers included in the PCR were 60 Vbeta and 13 Jbeta primers. Using immunoSEQ multiplex PCR, the repertoire was profiled, and TCRdb retains in-frame clones only, with some absent. The record lists 150,000 to 200,000 clones, of which the ten most abundant hold 6.5%. These data are taken from a study of cytomegalovirus exposure and HLA in healthy donors. Whole-study findings and limits: Among TCR sequences, most were rare, though some public TCRs appeared in many donors. A later analysis reportedly found fewer N-insertions in an Asian-associated ancestry cluster than the roughly 700-donor mean.

This receptor was taken from a man aged 30 to 45 in good health and CMV-seronegative. Sequenced: PBMCs. This chain links TRBV6-1 with TRBJ1-1; D is uncertain. CDR3 DNA: TGTGCCAGCCCCCCCCCGAGGAGGGAGACTGAAGCTTTCTTT. As protein: CASPPPRRETEAFF.